The sequence of this T cell receptor (beta chain) was determined in a study of OX40 agonist ivuxolimab in advanced cancers. Study context: All patients had ivuxolimab intravenously every 2 weeks at 0.01 to 10 mg/kg. From about 20 to 80 years was the age range, with a mean of approximately 58 years, and 70% to 85% were male.

Points from the study as a whole: On average, CD8+ T cells showed a greater number of expanded clones than CD4+. Some of the lowest clonal expansion was seen in partial responders at 0.1-3.0 mg/kg.

Notes on this clone: As yet, its antigen is unknown.

J was trimmed by 5 bases and V by 5 bases; bases with no gene match: 9. From germline, CDR1 is MDHEN and CDR2 SYDVKM. The length of the CDR3 is 16 residues. Only in-frame clones appear in the TCRdb table, and some are missing; sequencing was by immunoSEQ multiplex PCR. The sample yields roughly 40,000 clones, approximately 91% seen once. Sequencing used CD4+ or CD8+ T cells sorted from blood, obtained in a trial of the OX40 agonist ivuxolimab. The chain carries TRBV28 and TRBJ2-7, with 13 bases aligning to TRBD2. This receptor was taken from an adult with an advanced solid tumor such as melanoma, head and neck, liver or kidney cancer. The CDR3 region has the DNA TGTGCCAGCAGTACCCGGACTAGCGGGAGATTCAACGAGCAGTACTTC. Its translation is CASSTRTSGRFNEQYF.